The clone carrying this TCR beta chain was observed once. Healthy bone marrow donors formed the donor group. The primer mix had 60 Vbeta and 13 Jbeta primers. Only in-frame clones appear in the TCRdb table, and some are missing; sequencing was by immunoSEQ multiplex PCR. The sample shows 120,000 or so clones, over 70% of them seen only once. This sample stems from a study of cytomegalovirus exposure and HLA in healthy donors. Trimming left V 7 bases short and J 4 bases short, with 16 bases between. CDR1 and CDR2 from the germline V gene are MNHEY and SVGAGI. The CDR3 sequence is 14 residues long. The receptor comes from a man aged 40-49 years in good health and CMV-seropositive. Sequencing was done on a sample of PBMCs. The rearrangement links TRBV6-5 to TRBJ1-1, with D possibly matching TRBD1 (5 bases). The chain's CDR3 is CASTLRGRGTEAFF. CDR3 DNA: TGTGCCAGCACCTTAAGGGGTCGTGGCACTGAAGCTTTCTTT.